This TCR beta chain is drawn from a study of T cell repertoires in cytomegalovirus infection. Turning to the study itself: CMV epitopes used comprised recently identified HLA-C-restricted ones and well-studied HLA-B-restricted ones. Indications came from public TCR beta signatures; they pointed to CMV infection and to a matching HLA type.

One entry per CDR3 protein results from TCRdb running MiXCR on the reads. This sample has approximately 280,000 distinct CDR3 sequences, with 22% found just once. Points from the study as a whole: Identification of carriers of CMV plus the relevant HLA was performed using cumulative public TCR beta family frequency. CMV-specific HLA-C-restricted TCR beta clonotypes dominated the ex vivo response.

CDR1 and CDR2 (germline): MNHEY, SMNVEV (reference sequence). This CDR3 is built from 12 residues. Trimming stripped 5 bases from V and 6 bases from J, with 11 bases between. The sample holds a few counts of this clonotype. Antigen unknown. This TCR derives from a human donor in good health (CMV status not recorded). Some clones in this sample may be carry-over from other donors' samples. The chain couples TRBV27 to TRBJ2-7; D gene unclear. The sample was cultured PBMCs, taken from culture after CMV antigen stimulation. CDR3 coding DNA: TGTGCCAGCAGTGCCCGCGCCTCCGAGCAGTACTTC. Translated: CASSARASEQYF.